This T cell receptor beta chain emerged from a study of technical replicates of blood from several donors. The assay was immunoSEQ multiplex PCR, and TCRdb's table has in-frame clones only and misses some. The sample holds some 60,000 clones, roughly 94% seen once. Source material: PBMCs. The source is a human donor in good health. Some clones in this sample may be carry-over from other donors' samples.

The CDR3 is CAWDRATYEQYF. The CDR3 coding sequence is TGTGCCTGGGACAGGGCGACTTACGAGCAGTACTTC. This sequence joins TRBV30 and TRBJ2-7; 7 nucleotides align to TRBD1. After removal of 5 bases from V and 4 bases from J, the junction contained 5 bases not matched to a gene. The CDR3 spans 12 residues. Germline loops: CDR1 GTSNPN, CDR2 SVGIG (reference sequence).